This is a list of T cell receptor beta chains from one sample in a study of a mutant IDH1 vaccine in newly diagnosed glioma. Clones were sequenced by immunoSEQ multiplex PCR, and TCRdb holds only the in-frame ones, with some missing. Altogether about 38,000 clones are present, roughly four fifths being singletons, with the ten largest covering about 12%. These receptors lack a known antigen. This material consisted of PBMCs, taken from a glioma patient whose treatment included an IDH1 peptide vaccine. The receptor source for this set is a middle-aged man with glioma. Both conserved end residues are part of each CDR3. Fields, in order: V gene, J gene, clone size, D gene, CDR3 DNA, CDR3 protein. D genes are given only for firm matches. Clone size appears in some rows only: once, few, many, or a class for an expanded clone.

>TRBV7-2|TRBJ2-2|.|.
TGTGCCAGCAGCCTACAGGACACCGGGGAGCTGTTTTTT
CASSLQDTGELFF
>TRBV30|TRBJ2-1|few|TRBD2
TGTGCCTTCCCTCTGTCACTAGCGGGATACAATGAGCAGTTCTTC
CAFPLSLAGYNEQFF
>TRBV25-1|TRBJ2-7|.|.
TGTGCCAGCAGTGACCTAGCCTACGAGCAGTACTTC
CASSDLAYEQYF
>TRBV28|TRBJ1-2|.|.
TGTGCCAGCAGTTTAGCAGGGAACTATGGCTACACCTTC
CASSLAGNYGYTF
>TRBV19|TRBJ2-7|.|TRBD2
TGTGCCAGTTCACCAGGACTAGTGAGGGAGCAGTACTTC
CASSPGLVREQYF
>TRBV27|TRBJ2-3|.|.
TGTGCCAGCAGCGGTCTCACAGATACGCAGTATTTT
CASSGLTDTQYF
>TRBV19|TRBJ2-4|.|TRBD2
TGTGCCAGTAGTATATGGGTAGGGACTAGCGGGAGGGCCACGGCCAAAAACATTCAGTACTTC
CASSIWVGTSGRATAKNIQYF
>TRBV7-9|TRBJ1-2|few|.
TGTGCCAGCAGCTTAGGAGGGCTCGACGGCTACACCTTC
CASSLGGLDGYTF
>TRBV19|TRBJ2-7|.|.
TGTGCCAGTAGTATAGGGGGGCTCGGACCCTACGAGCAGTACTTC
CASSIGGLGPYEQYF
>TRBV28|TRBJ1-4|.|.
TGTGCCAGCACAACGGTCAGGGTAGCTAATGAAAAACTGTTTTTT
CASTTVRVANEKLFF
>TRBV7-8|TRBJ2-6|.|TRBD1
TGTGCCAGCAGACAGGGGACAGGGGCCAACGTCCTGACTTTC
CASRQGTGANVLTF
>TRBV11-2|TRBJ2-7|.|TRBD1
TGTGCCAGCAGCCAACCGGGACAGGGAAGATCCGAGCAGTACTTC
CASSQPGQGRSEQYF
>TRBV7-9|TRBJ2-5|.|TRBD2
TGTGCCAGCAGCTCGGGACTAGCGGGGGCCACCCAAGAGACCCAGTACTTC
CASSSGLAGATQETQYF
>TRBV14|TRBJ2-1|.|.
TGTGCCAGCAGCCAAGAGTACGGGAGAACGAATGAGCAGTTCTTC
CASSQEYGRTNEQFF
>TRBV6-4|TRBJ2-1|.|TRBD1
TGTGCCAGCAATCCCGGACCGGGACAGGGCTCCAATGAGCAGTTCTTC
CASNPGPGQGSNEQFF
>TRBV7-9|TRBJ2-1|.|TRBD2
TGTGCCAGCAGCCCCTCGGGGGGGGGAGGGCCTAATGAGCAGTTCTTC
CASSPSGGGGPNEQFF
>TRBV7-2|TRBJ1-5|.|.
TGTGCCAGCAGCTCAGGGATCCAGCCCCAGCATTTT
CASSSGIQPQHF
>TRBV29-1|TRBJ2-2|.|TRBD2
TGCAGCGTCTCGGGACTAGCGGGGGGCACCGGGGAGCTGTTTTTT
CSVSGLAGGTGELFF
>TRBV13|TRBJ1-1|few|TRBD1
TGTGCCAGCAGCCCAGGGACAGACCCTGAAGCTTTCTTT
CASSPGTDPEAFF
>TRBV7-2|TRBJ2-7|.|.
TGTGCCAGCAGCTTAGATGCTGGAGCAGCCTACGAGCAGTACTTC
CASSLDAGAAYEQYF
>TRBV11-3|TRBJ2-7|.|.
TGTGCCAGCAGCCCTGTCGGGGGAGGACTCTACGAGCAGTACTTC
CASSPVGGGLYEQYF
>TRBV18|TRBJ2-7|once|.
TGTGCCAGCTCACCGCTGGGGCAGGAGCAAACCTACGAGCAGTACTTC
CASSPLGQEQTYEQYF
>TRBV7-9|TRBJ2-7|.|.
TGTGCCAGCAGCTTAGGCCCGGGACTTTACGAGCAGTACTTC
CASSLGPGLYEQYF
>TRBV4-2|TRBJ2-7|.|.
TGTGCCAGCAACCGAGGCAGGGGGGGAAACGAGCAGTACTTC
CASNRGRGGNEQYF
>TRBV6-1|TRBJ2-2|.|TRBD1
TGTGCCAGCAGTGGGGGACAGGGCGTGGAACTGCGGAACGGGGAGCTGTTTTTT
CASSGGQGVELRNGELFF
>TRBV5-8|TRBJ2-5|.|TRBD1
TGTGCCAGCAGTCTGACAGGGTGGGAGACCCAGTACTTC
CASSLTGWETQYF
>TRBV4-1|TRBJ1-5|.|.
TGCGCCAGCAGCCAAGGACAAGGGGCGCCCAATCAGCCCCAGCATTTT
CASSQGQGAPNQPQHF
>TRBV4-1|TRBJ1-2|once|.
TGCGCCAGCAGCCAGATAGCCCGGGACTCGGCGCGCTACACCTTC
CASSQIARDSARYTF
>TRBV29-1|TRBJ2-3|.|TRBD1
TGCAGCGTTGAAGATAATGGTAACCGGGACAGGGGGGTAGATACGCAGTATTTT
CSVEDNGNRDRGVDTQYF
>TRBV11-3|TRBJ2-7|.|.
TGTGCCAGCAAGTTTGGGCTAGCGAGCGACGAGCAGTACTTC
CASKFGLASDEQYF
>TRBV7-6|TRBJ2-1|few|.
TGTGCCAGCAGCTTAGGTGGGAGTGGGAATGAGCAGTTCTTC
CASSLGGSGNEQFF
>TRBV2|TRBJ1-1|few|.
TGTGCCAGCAGGCGGTGGGGGGTGAGGAACACTGAAGCTTTCTTT
CASRRWGVRNTEAFF
>TRBV6-1|TRBJ2-7|.|.
TGTGCCAGCAGTGAATACCGGGGGGCGGGCAGCTCCTACGAGCAGTACTTC
CASSEYRGAGSSYEQYF
>TRBV10-3|TRBJ2-7|.|.
TGTGCCATCAGTGAGTCCTTGGGGTGGGAGCAGTACTTC
CAISESLGWEQYF
>TRBV7-6|TRBJ2-2|.|TRBD1
TGTGCCAGCAGCTTGCTGGGGACAGGGAAGAACACCGGGGAGCTGTTTTTT
CASSLLGTGKNTGELFF
>TRBV29-1|TRBJ1-1|medium-sized|.
TGCAGCGTAGAAGTTACGGGGGTAGGGACTGAAGCTTTCTTT
CSVEVTGVGTEAFF
>TRBV6-5|TRBJ1-1|.|.
TGTGCCAGCAGTTACTCAGAGGGCGGCACTGAAGCTTTCTTT
CASSYSEGGTEAFF
>TRBV5-6|TRBJ1-4|.|TRBD1
TGTGCCAGCAGCTTTCTACCGGGACAGGGAAATGAAAAACTGTTTTTT
CASSFLPGQGNEKLFF
>TRBV4-1|TRBJ1-5|.|.
TGCGCCAGCAGCCAGTCCTGGACCTCCAATCAGCCCCAGCATTTT
CASSQSWTSNQPQHF
>TRBV2|TRBJ1-4|.|TRBD1
TGTGCCAGCAACCCGGACAGGGGGGGAAGTAATGAAAAACTGTTTTTT
CASNPDRGGSNEKLFF
>TRBV7-9|TRBJ2-7|.|TRBD1
TGTGCCAGCAGCTCCCCGGGACAGGGGGCCTACGAGCAGTACTTC
CASSSPGQGAYEQYF
>TRBV11-2|TRBJ2-7|few|TRBD1
TGTGCCAGCAGCCGGACAGGGGCTAACTACGAGCAGTACTTC
CASSRTGANYEQYF
>TRBV6-5|TRBJ1-1|.|TRBD1
TGTGCCAGCAGTTACTCCCGGGACAGGGATACTGAAGCTTTCTTT
CASSYSRDRDTEAFF
>TRBV11-3|TRBJ2-2|.|.
TGTGCCAGCACCACGCCGACTGCCGGGGAGCTGTTTTTT
CASTTPTAGELFF
>TRBV5-4|TRBJ1-1|.|.
TGTGCCAGCAGCCCCGGGGTGCTTCCCGCTTTCTTT
CASSPGVLPAFF
>TRBV30|TRBJ1-4|.|.
TGTGCCTGGAGTAATAATCGAGGGGAAAAACTGTTTTTT
CAWSNNRGEKLFF
>TRBV4-1|TRBJ2-3|once|.
TGCGCCAGCAGCCAAGACCCAACACCCACAGATACGCAGTATTTT
CASSQDPTPTDTQYF
>TRBV7-2|TRBJ1-3|.|TRBD1
TGTGCCAGCAGCTCTACAGGGGGCTCTGGAAACACCATATATTTT
CASSSTGGSGNTIYF